This T cell receptor beta chain was sequenced for a study of cytomegalovirus exposure and HLA in healthy donors. The study, taken as a whole, reports: The presence/absence work took it that sequencing depth was about the same across donors. A later analysis showed that HLA-associated TCR beta chains had undergone more clonal expansion than equally common others.

With 60 Vbeta and 13 Jbeta primers, the PCR was carried out. Method: immunoSEQ multiplex PCR; TCRdb's copy keeps in-frame clones and lacks some. This sample has roughly 75,000 clones, with about 79% found just once. To note about this clone: Its matching antigen is unknown.

CDR3 length equals 15 residues. V dropped 1 base and J dropped 0 bases, with 7 bases sitting between them. CDR1 SGHTA and CDR2 FQGNSA come from the germline V gene. The chain uses TRBV7-2 and TRBJ2-4; D remains ambiguous. The origin of this receptor is a man between 65 and 85 years old in good health and CMV-seropositive. Sequencing was carried out using PBMCs. CDR3 sequence reads: CASSLDPLAKNIQYF. CDR3 sequence (DNA): TGTGCCAGCAGCTTAGACCCACTAGCCAAAAACATTCAGTACTTC.